Each of the 3 T cell receptor beta chains below was sequenced from the same sample in a study of control samples from healthy donors and cancer patients. Profiling relied on immunoSEQ multiplex PCR, and the TCRdb table lists in-frame clones only, not all of them. The table includes some 150,000 clones, around 92% detected once. The sequencing input was blood. These receptors all stem from a man aged 25 to 45 in good health.

The chain recombines TRBV19 with TRBJ1-2, with a possible D match to TRBD1 (6 bases). This CDR3 comprises 13 residues. Trimming left V 10 bases short and J 2 bases short, with 14 bases between. CDR1 is LNHDA and CDR2 is SQIVND in the germline V gene (reference sequence). CDR3 in amino acids: CATTFGQNYGYTF. Written as DNA, the CDR3 is TGTGCCACGACTTTCGGACAGAACTATGGCTACACCTTC. Looking up the rest from reference TRBV19 and TRBJ1-2 gives the full variable domain: DGGITQSPKYLFRKEGQNVTLSCEQNLNHDAMYWYRQDPGQGLRLIYYSQIVNDFQKGDIAEGYSVSREKKESFPLTVTSAQKNPTAFYLCATTFGQNYGYTFGSGTRLTVV.

This chain connects TRBV7-2 to TRBJ1-1, with a possible D match to TRBD1 (5 bases). Trimming cost V 1 base and J 7 bases, with 13 bases left between them. From germline, CDR1 is SGHTA and CDR2 FQGNSA. This CDR3 has 14 residues. CDR3 region: CASSLEGPGNEAFF. CDR3 nucleotide sequence: TGTGCCAGCAGCTTAGAAGGGCCAGGGAATGAAGCTTTCTTT.

The gene calls are TRBV7-8 and TRBJ1-2; 9 positions match TRBD1. The CDR3 contains 15 residues. V lost 1 base and J lost 3; bases outside the gene matches: 3. The germline V gene has CDR1 SGHVS and CDR2 FQNEAQ. CDR3 in amino acids: CASSLVGTGYYGYTF. The CDR3 DNA sequence: TGTGCCAGCAGCTTAGTCGGGACAGGGTACTATGGCTACACCTTC.